This section outlines one T cell receptor beta chain sequence together with its context. It has no known antigen specificity. Base qualities are not provided; no much larger clone lies one nucleotide away. This specimen belongs to a study of control samples from healthy donors and cancer patients (dated by TCRdb to the early 2020s). The library was obtained by the immunoSEQ multiplex PCR assay. The immuneACCESS repertoire file appears here via TCRdb, limited to in-frame rearrangements. These files lack a portion of the clones; in checked studies, under half of the deficit traces to unresolved V genes, and the cause of the others is not known. The sample includes over 100,000 clones, with around 89% observed a single time. In total, the top ten clones hold 17% of the sample. This clonotype was obtained from a woman in her 50s in good health. The sequencing input was blood.

The CDR3: CATSPHGGHINQPQHF. The base sequence is TGTGCCACCAGCCCCCACGGGGGACACATCAATCAGCCCCAGCATTTT. Recombination connected TRBV15 to TRBJ1-5, with TRBD1 perhaps the D gene, on 6 matching bases. Inclusive of the bounding cysteine and phenylalanine, the CDR3 is 16 residues long. Kept here is only the CDR3 DNA, which spans 48 bases and is read in frame from base 1. Looking up the germline V gene (reference sequence) yields CDR1 LNHNV and CDR2 YYDKDF. The V and J ends are trimmed by 5 bases and 3 bases, leaving 17 bases between them.